The 22 T cell receptor beta chains presented below share a single source sample, sequenced in a study of T cell repertoires in cytomegalovirus infection. Their target antigens are unknown. Each CDR3 protein gets one entry after TCRdb re-called the reads with MiXCR. This table has about half a million distinct CDR3 sequences, around 35% appearing once. Sequencing was performed on cultured PBMCs, taken from culture after CMV antigen stimulation. These receptors came from a human donor in good health (CMV status not recorded). Some clones in this sample may be carry-over from other donors' samples.

This chain links TRBV27 with TRBJ1-1, with D possibly TRBD1 on 6 matching bases. Germline assignment: CDR1 MNHEY and CDR2 SMNVEV (reference sequence). CDR3 length equals 15 residues. Trimming stripped 7 bases from V and 4 bases from J, with 19 bases between. The DNA for the CDR3 is TGTGCCAGCACCTTAAATAACCAGGGGACCACTGAAGCTTTCTTT. Its protein product is CASTLNNQGTTEAFF.

This clonotype was counted between two and nine times. V gene TRBV7-2 combines with J gene TRBJ2-2; D is unresolved. Trimming removed 7 bases at V and 4 bases at J, with 4 bases between. Germline loops: CDR1 SGHTA, CDR2 FQGNSA. The CDR3 consists of 11 residues. The CDR3 nucleotides read TGTGCCAGCAAAGGCACCGGGGAGCTGTTTTTT. Amino acids: CASKGTGELFF.

The chain employs TRBV12-3 or TRBV12-4 and TRBJ1-1; perhaps TRBD1 as D (6 bases). V lost 3 bases and J 1 base, leaving 9 bases between the germline ends. This CDR3 has 14 residues. CDR3 protein: CASSFPGQNTEAFF. Written as DNA, the CDR3 is TGTGCCAGCAGTTTTCCGGGACAGAACACTGAAGCTTTCTTT.

This clonotype was picked up a small number of times. The chain recombines TRBV12-3 or TRBV12-4 with TRBJ1-3; D gene uncertain. The CDR3 length is 14 residues. Trimming took off 3 bases at V and 0 bases at J, with 6 bases between the two ends. In DNA form, the CDR3 reads TGTGCCAGCAGTTTCTGGGTCTCTGGAAACACCATATATTTT. It specifies CASSFWVSGNTIYF.

The chain employs TRBV6-6 and TRBJ2-3; 12 nucleotides line up with TRBD2. Germline V gene data show CDR1 as MNHNY and CDR2 as SVGAGI (reference sequence). The CDR3 length is 16 residues. V gave up 10 bases and J gave up 3 bases; unmatched junction bases: 11. The CDR3 loop is CATQLGLAGGTDTQYF. The CDR3 DNA is TGTGCCACCCAGTTAGGTCTAGCGGGAGGGACAGATACGCAGTATTTT.

This chain connects TRBV7-2 to TRBJ1-3, with D possibly matching TRBD1 (5 bases). The CDR3 contains 14 residues. Germline V gene sequence: CDR1 SGHTA, CDR2 FQGNSA. V gave up 6 bases and J gave up 4 bases, with 13 bases separating them. The CDR3 nucleotides are TGTGCCAGCAGACCGGCCAGGGTCGGAAACACCATATATTTT. Translation gives CASRPARVGNTIYF.

The chain employs TRBV15 and TRBJ1-5, with 9 bases fitting TRBD1. The germline V gene has CDR1 LNHNV and CDR2 YYDKDF (reference sequence). The CDR3 consists of 18 residues. Unmatched junction bases numbered 16, after V lost 3 bases and J lost 7 bases. CDR3 residues: CATSRNSPGQGMWQPQHF. The CDR3 DNA sequence: TGTGCCACCAGCAGGAACTCTCCGGGACAGGGAATGTGGCAGCCCCAGCATTTT.

The chain employs TRBV11-3 and TRBJ2-1; 7 nucleotides line up with TRBD2. The length of the CDR3 is 15 residues. Per the germline V gene, CDR1 is SGHNT and CDR2 is YENEEA. V dropped 1 base and J dropped 4; count of bases not matched to a gene: 4. The DNA for the CDR3 is TGTGCCAGCAGCTTAGTAGGGACTACTTACAATGAGCAGTTCTTC. Residues: CASSLVGTTYNEQFF.

The V and J genes are TRBV29-1 and TRBJ2-1; 12 bases are shared with TRBD1. J gave up 0 bases and V 5 bases, and 8 bases lay outside the gene matches. The CDR3 consists of 17 residues. Germline V gene sequence: CDR1 SQVTM, CDR2 ANQGSEA. CDR3 in amino acids: CSVTGTGGQSSYNEQFF. The CDR3, as DNA: TGCAGCGTTACTGGGACAGGGGGCCAGAGCTCCTACAATGAGCAGTTCTTC.

This clonotype appeared once. The chain carries TRBV12-3 or TRBV12-4 and TRBJ2-2; D is undetermined. The CDR3 totals 16 residues. The V end lost 4 bases, the J end lost 0 bases, and 12 bases lay between the germline ends. CDR3 amino acids: CASSSTNRANTGELFF. The CDR3 nucleotides read TGTGCCAGCAGTTCTACAAATAGGGCGAACACCGGGGAGCTGTTTTTT.

The chain is built from TRBV6-2 or TRBV6-3 and TRBJ2-3; the match to TRBD1 covers 9 bases. CDR1 is MNHEY and CDR2 is SVGEGT in the germline V gene. CDR3 length equals 17 residues. With V trimmed by 2 bases and J by 4 bases, 10 bases remained unmatched. The CDR3 region is CASSYAVGQGSPDTQYF. In DNA, the CDR3 is TGTGCCAGCAGTTACGCGGTAGGACAGGGGAGCCCAGATACGCAGTATTTT.

V gene TRBV15 combines with J gene TRBJ2-3; D uncertain. This CDR3 contains 16 residues. Trimming removed 0 bases at V and 4 bases at J, with 14 bases between. Germline values: CDR1 LNHNV, CDR2 YYDKDF (reference sequence). The chain's CDR3 is CATSREIRTGADTQYF. The CDR3 nucleotides are TGTGCCACCAGCAGAGAAATAAGAACGGGCGCAGATACGCAGTATTTT.

The J gene is TRBJ2-7, the V gene TRBV15; no definite D call. Germline CDR1 reads LNHNV; CDR2 reads YYDKDF (reference sequence). The CDR3 covers 14 residues. V lost 0 bases and J 0 bases, leaving 6 bases between the germline ends. Here the CDR3 reads CATSRDRASYEQYF. For the CDR3, the DNA is TGTGCCACCAGCAGAGATCGTGCCTCCTACGAGCAGTACTTC.

This chain joins TRBV11-3 and TRBJ2-2; no reliable D call. This CDR3 spans 15 amino acids. Trimming removed 5 bases from V and 0 bases from J, with 10 bases in between. Germline V lookup: CDR1 SGHNT, CDR2 YENEEA. The CDR3 coding sequence is TGTGCCAGCAGCCCCGCCAGGCCGAACACCGGGGAGCTGTTTTTT. It yields the protein CASSPARPNTGELFF.

This chain links TRBV7-3 with TRBJ1-1; 7 positions agree with TRBD1. Per the germline V gene, CDR1 is SGHTA and CDR2 is FQGTGA. CDR3 size: 13 residues. After removal of 4 bases from V and 8 bases from J, the junction contained 7 bases not matched to a gene. In DNA form, the CDR3 reads TGTGCCAGCAGCTACCGGACAGGCCGAGAAGCTTTCTTT. Translated: CASSYRTGREAFF.

DNA for the CDR3: TGTGCCACCAGTGGACTAGGTGCGGATACGCAGTATTTT. This gives the protein CATSGLGADTQYF. The genes are TRBV24-1 and TRBJ2-3; D is perhaps TRBD2 (6 bases). The CDR3 covers 13 residues. Trimming took 5 bases from V and 6 from J, leaving 11 bases between them. Germline V CDR1 and CDR2: KGHDR, SFDVKD.

In its sample, this clonotype was seen a few times. The V and J genes are TRBV6-4 and TRBJ1-1; tentatively, D is TRBD1 (5 bases). The CDR3 sequence is 18 residues long. The germline V and J ends were trimmed by 0 bases and 0 bases, with 17 bases remaining between them. Looked up from germline, CDR1 is MRHNA and CDR2 is SNTAGT. The CDR3 protein is CASSDSSRVGTMNTEAFF. The DNA for the CDR3 is TGTGCCAGCAGTGACTCGAGCAGGGTCGGTACGATGAACACTGAAGCTTTCTTT.

This chain uses TRBV19 with TRBJ1-1, with TRBD1 matching 10 bases. Germline assignment: CDR1 LNHDA and CDR2 SQIVND (reference sequence). The CDR3 length is 14 residues. J was trimmed by 6 bases and V by 4 bases; bases with no gene match: 5. The CDR3 sequence: CASSRDRGRAEAFF. Here the CDR3 DNA reads TGTGCCAGTAGTAGGGACAGGGGACGGGCTGAAGCTTTCTTT. The full variable domain, with the rest looked up from reference TRBV19 and TRBJ1-1, is DGGITQSPKYLFRKEGQNVTLSCEQNLNHDAMYWYRQDPGQGLRLIYYSQIVNDFQKGDIAEGYSVSREKKESFPLTVTSAQKNPTAFYLCASSRDRGRAEAFFGQGTRLTVV.

The rearrangement uses TRBV7-9 and TRBJ1-3; 8 nucleotides match TRBD1. CDR1 and CDR2 (germline): SEHNR, FQNEAQ (reference sequence). The CDR3 spans 17 residues. Germline trimming cut 2 bases from V and 5 bases from J; bases unmatched to any gene: 11. The CDR3 nucleotides read TGTGCCAGCAGCTTATTACGGACAGGGAGAAATAGAAACACCATATATTTT. It specifies CASSLLRTGRNRNTIYF.

This clonotype was counted a few times. The gene calls are TRBV12-3 or TRBV12-4 and TRBJ1-3; 7 nucleotides line up with TRBD1. The CDR3 spans 15 residues. V lost 2 bases and J lost 2; bases outside the gene matches: 3. The CDR3 DNA sequence: TGTGCCAGCAGTTTACCCGACAGGGCTGGAAACACCATATATTTT. The encoded protein is CASSLPDRAGNTIYF.

V and J are TRBV4-3 and TRBJ2-5; TRBD2 aligns across 9 bases. Germline V gene data show CDR1 as LGHNA and CDR2 as YSLEER. The CDR3 is made up of 16 amino acids. Losses at the gene ends were 0 bases for V and 5 bases for J; bases not matched to a gene: 7. This CDR3 is CASSQDAGGPEETQYF. The CDR3 DNA reads TGCGCCAGCAGCCAAGATGCGGGAGGGCCGGAGGAGACCCAGTACTTC.

This clonotype was observed many times. The chain carries TRBV12-3 or TRBV12-4 and TRBJ1-5, with D tentatively TRBD1 (5 bases). Trimming took off 4 bases at V and 4 bases at J, with 14 bases between the two ends. The CDR3 totals 15 residues. CDR3 protein: CASSSGWGGNQPQHF. As DNA, the CDR3 is TGTGCCAGCAGTTCTGGCTGGGGGGGGAATCAGCCCCAGCATTTT.